This TCR beta chain was identified during a study of glioma-infiltrating T cells after dendritic cell vaccination. The method was immunoSEQ multiplex PCR; TCRdb's version includes in-frame clones alone and lacks a portion of them. The repertoire has about 90,000 clones, around 85% of them found once; the top ten carry under 3%. Trimming took 3 bases from V and 10 from J, leaving 7 bases between them. This CDR3 spans 11 amino acids. Germline lookup yields CDR1 SEHNR and CDR2 FQNEAQ (reference sequence). Patients had residual fresh-frozen tumor tissue and more than two years of survival data. This clonotype was obtained from a human donor with glioblastoma. The chain employs TRBV7-9 and TRBJ2-1; the D gene is possibly TRBD2 (6 bases). The sequencing here drew on blood, taken before dendritic cell vaccination. The DNA of the CDR3 is TGTGCCAGCAGCTTGCGGGGAGAGCAGTTCTTC. This codes for CASSLRGEQFF. The complete variable domain, with remaining parts taken from reference TRBV7-9 and TRBJ2-1, reads DTGVSQNPRHKITKRGQNVTFRCDPISEHNRLYWYRQTLGQGPEFLTYFQNEAQLEKSRLLSDRFSAERPKGSFSTLEIQRTEQGDSAMYLCASSLRGEQFFGPGTRLTVL.